These 30 T cell receptor beta chains were all obtained from the same sample, sequenced in a study of CD8 T cells in ankylosing spondylitis. Overall study results and limits: Apparently characteristic of ankylosing spondylitis blood was a TCR beta motif (roughly eight highly homologous variants).

Antigens for these TCRs are unknown. Via MiXCR, TCRdb re-called the 5' RACE reads, giving one row per CDR3 protein. The sample carries 350,000 or so distinct CDR3 sequences, under 8.5% recorded once. Sequenced material: blood, either unsorted or a sorted T cell fraction (not recorded which). These receptor sequences come from a male donor with ankylosing spondylitis.

V is TRBV9 and J is TRBJ1-6; D not certain. Germline CDR1 SGDLS, CDR2 YYNGEE. V lost 3 bases to trimming and J lost 2 bases, with 12 bases between them. This CDR3 region has 16 residues. This CDR3 is CASSASPGTYNSPLHF. CDR3 coding DNA: TGTGCCAGCAGCGCCTCCCCCGGGACCTATAATTCACCCCTCCACTTT.

This clonotype was recorded many times. This chain joins TRBV7-2 and TRBJ2-1, with 7 positions matching TRBD2. The CDR3 contains 13 residues. Per germline, CDR1 SGHTA and CDR2 FQGNSA. The J segment lost 7 bases and the V segment lost 6 bases, leaving 6 bases of the junction unmatched. The CDR3 DNA is TGTGCCAGCAGACGGGAGGCTCTTAATGAGCAGTTCTTC. This sequence encodes CASRREALNEQFF.

This clonotype was counted many times. This chain links TRBV15 with TRBJ1-2; TRBD1 aligns across 8 bases. The CDR3 totals 15 residues. Germline V gene lookup returns CDR1 LNHNV and CDR2 YYDKDF (reference sequence). V was pared by 2 bases and J by 8 bases, with 10 bases of the junction left unmatched. The CDR3 reads CATSRLLTGVSGYTF. CDR3 nucleotides: TGTGCCACCAGCAGACTTCTGACAGGGGTTAGCGGCTACACCTTC.

The genes are TRBV30 and TRBJ1-3; no clear D gene. Deletions cut 0 bases from V and 8 bases from J, with 5 bases between. Per the germline V gene, CDR1 is GTSNPN and CDR2 is SVGIG (reference sequence). The CDR3 has 11 amino acids. The CDR3 here is CAWSVRDTIYF. CDR3 DNA sequence: TGTGCCTGGAGTGTGAGGGACACCATATATTTT.

This clonotype appeared many times. V and J are TRBV7-8 and TRBJ1-3; possibly TRBD1 for D (5 bases). CDR1 SGHVS and CDR2 FQNEAQ come from the germline V gene. With 1 base removed from V and 6 bases from J, the gap between germline ends came to 16 bases. This CDR3 region has 16 residues. The DNA of the CDR3 is TGTGCCAGCAGCTTAGTGTCGGGGGTCTTGGCAAACACCATATATTTT. It translates to CASSLVSGVLANTIYF.

The chain couples TRBV5-1 to TRBJ2-3, with D hard to call. Trimming removed 0 bases at V and 1 base at J, with 9 bases between. The CDR3 has 15 residues. Germline values: CDR1 SGHRS, CDR2 YFSETQ. The CDR3 here is CASSLAGTRTDTQYF. DNA of the CDR3: TGCGCCAGCAGCTTGGCCGGAACTCGCACAGATACGCAGTATTTT.

In its sample, this clonotype was seen many times. This chain uses TRBV12-3 or TRBV12-4 with TRBJ2-3, with 10 positions matching TRBD1. J lost 4 bases, V lost 6 bases, and 13 bases had no gene match. The CDR3 sequence is 17 residues long. In DNA form, the CDR3 reads TGTGCCAGCAGGCCTGCCCCGGGACAGGGGAGGTCAGATACGCAGTATTTT. Translating it yields CASRPAPGQGRSDTQYF.

This clonotype was recorded at least ten times. V gene TRBV20-1 combines with J gene TRBJ1-1, with 10 bases fitting TRBD1. Germline values: CDR1 DFQATT, CDR2 SNEGSKA (reference sequence). J gave up 4 bases and V 0 bases, and 8 bases lay outside the gene matches. CDR3 length: 16 residues. In DNA, the CDR3 is TGCAGTGCTAGAGAGCCCAGGACAGGGGGTCGCACTGAAGCTTTCTTT. Translated: CSAREPRTGGRTEAFF.

This clonotype was seen only a few times. The CDR3 loop reads CASSLQAGGQETQYF. The CDR3 DNA reads as TGTGCCAGCAGTTTACAAGCGGGAGGGCAAGAGACCCAGTACTTC. The rearrangement uses TRBV28 and TRBJ2-5, with 10 bases lining up with TRBD2. Trimming removed 2 bases from V and 2 bases from J; junction bases left unmatched: 2. Germline V gene sequence: CDR1 MDHEN, CDR2 SYDVKM. This CDR3 spans 15 amino acids.

This clonotype was detected a few times. The chain uses TRBV20-1 and TRBJ1-5; no firm D call. Trimming shortened V by 1 base and J by 4 bases, and 8 bases separated the two germline ends. There are 13 residues in the CDR3. Germline V gene lookup returns CDR1 DFQATT and CDR2 SNEGSKA (reference sequence). The CDR3 sequence: CSARARKNQPQHF. The CDR3 DNA sequence: TGCAGTGCTAGAGCACGGAAGAATCAGCCCCAGCATTTT.

This clonotype was counted only a few times. The CDR3 DNA is TGCGCCAGCAGCTTGGGCTCCGGGGCAGATACGCAGTATTTT. Its translation is CASSLGSGADTQYF. This sequence joins TRBV5-1 and TRBJ2-3; D perhaps matches TRBD2 (5 bases). Trimming took 0 bases from V and 4 from J, leaving 9 bases between them. The CDR3 has 14 residues. Per germline, CDR1 SGHRS and CDR2 YFSETQ.

The rearrangement uses TRBV5-1 and TRBJ2-7; 11 bases agree with TRBD1. The V segment lost 0 bases and the J segment 3 bases; nucleotides outside the gene matches: 8. The CDR3 spans 17 residues. Germline CDR1 SGHRS, CDR2 YFSETQ. CDR3 DNA sequence: TGCGCCAGCAGCTTGGAGCTCGGACAGGGGGCAATCTACGAGCAGTACTTC. Its translation: CASSLELGQGAIYEQYF.

The chain employs TRBV6-4 and TRBJ2-3; 15 nucleotides align to TRBD2. The V segment lost 0 bases and the J segment 9 bases; nucleotides outside the gene matches: 7. The CDR3 consists of 17 residues. The germline gives CDR1 MRHNA, CDR2 SNTAGT. Written as DNA, the CDR3 is TGTGCCAGCAGTGACTCGGGACTAGCGGGAGGCATCTTAACGCAGTATTTT. Translation gives CASSDSGLAGGILTQYF.

This clonotype was detected ten times or more. The chain employs TRBV5-1 and TRBJ1-1; D may be TRBD1 (5 bases). Germline V gene data show CDR1 as SGHRS and CDR2 as YFSETQ. The CDR3 totals 14 residues. Trimming removed 0 bases from V and 1 base from J, with 7 bases in between. The CDR3 bases are TGCGCCAGCAGCTTGGAAGGGACGAACACTGAAGCTTTCTTT. Protein sequence: CASSLEGTNTEAFF.

At least ten counts were recorded for this clonotype. The chain employs TRBV10-3 and TRBJ2-2; D perhaps matches TRBD1 (5 bases). Trimming took 4 bases from V and 3 from J, leaving 15 bases between them. The CDR3 length is 16 residues. Germline CDR1 is ENHRY and CDR2 is SYGVKD. CDR3 nucleotide sequence: TGTGCCATCAGTGGTGAACAGGCCGGTTACACCGGGGAGCTGTTTTTT. Its protein is CAISGEQAGYTGELFF.

This clonotype was counted ten times or more. The V gene is TRBV28, the J gene TRBJ1-2, with TRBD1 matching over 10 bases. Germline trimming cut 5 bases from V and 8 bases from J; bases unmatched to any gene: 8. This CDR3 is 14 amino acids long. The germline V gene encodes CDR1 MDHEN and CDR2 SYDVKM. The CDR3 protein is CASSLLTGGGGYTF. Written as DNA, the CDR3 is TGTGCCAGCAGTCTCCTGACAGGGGGCGGAGGCTACACCTTC.

The V and J genes are TRBV7-3 and TRBJ2-3, with 11 positions matching TRBD1. V was clipped by 5 bases and J by 4 bases; unmatched bases: 8. Germline V gives CDR1 SGHTA, CDR2 FQGTGA. There are 16 residues in the CDR3. CDR3 in amino acids: CASSTAGQGAADTQYF. The CDR3 DNA reads as TGTGCCAGCAGCACCGCCGGACAGGGGGCCGCAGATACGCAGTATTTT. Variable domain in full (rest from reference TRBV7-3 and TRBJ2-3): GAGVSQTPSNKVTEKGKYVELRCDPISGHTALYWYRQSLGQGPEFLIYFQGTGAADDSGLPNDRFFAVRPEGSVSTLKIQRTERGDSAVYLCASSTAGQGAADTQYFGPGTRLTVL.

This clonotype has at least ten counts. The gene calls are TRBV12-3 or TRBV12-4 and TRBJ2-1; 7 nucleotides line up with TRBD2. CDR3 length: 12 residues. The ends lost 6 bases at V and 7 bases at J; junction bases unmatched: 3. The CDR3 nucleotides read TGTGCCAGCAGGGGAGGGGTTAATGAGCAGTTCTTC. Residues: CASRGGVNEQFF.

The rearrangement uses TRBV15 and TRBJ2-2, with unresolved D. The CDR3 is made up of 12 amino acids. Trimming pared 5 bases from V and 2 bases from J, leaving 3 bases between. Germline V lookup: CDR1 LNHNV, CDR2 YYDKDF (reference sequence). CDR3 loop: CATSGNTGELFF. The CDR3 DNA is TGTGCCACCAGCGGAAACACCGGGGAGCTGTTTTTT.

This clonotype occurred a few times. The CDR3 sequence: CASRNRTGNYGYTF. CDR3 bases: TGTGCCAGCAGAAACCGGACAGGGAACTATGGCTACACCTTC. The V gene is TRBV2, the J gene TRBJ1-2; 8 bases map to TRBD1. Unmatched junction bases numbered 5, after V lost 6 bases and J lost 2 bases. The CDR3 totals 14 residues. Germline V gives CDR1 SNHLY, CDR2 FYNNEI.

This clonotype has just a few counts. The V gene is TRBV7-2, the J gene TRBJ2-3; 8 nucleotides align to TRBD2. Germline V lookup: CDR1 SGHTA, CDR2 FQGNSA. With 4 bases clipped from V and 2 bases from J, the junction kept 8 bases outside the gene matches. The CDR3 covers 16 residues. The CDR3: CASSSFTGGITDTQYF. Here the CDR3 DNA reads TGTGCCAGCAGCTCCTTTACGGGAGGGATCACAGATACGCAGTATTTT. The complete variable domain, with remaining parts taken from reference TRBV7-2 and TRBJ2-3, reads GAGVSQSPSNKVTEKGKDVELRCDPISGHTALYWYRQSLGQGLEFLIYFQGNSAPDKSGLPSDRFSAERTGGSVSTLTIQRTQQEDSAVYLCASSSFTGGITDTQYFGPGTRLTVL.

This clonotype was detected ten times or more. The genes are TRBV11-3 and TRBJ2-3; 13 nucleotides match TRBD2. The CDR3 spans 17 residues. Trimming took 4 bases from V and 2 from J; bases not matched to a gene: 6. Germline CDR1 is SGHNT and CDR2 is YENEEA. The CDR3 nucleotides read TGTGCCAGCAGCTCCGGGACTAGCGGGATAGTCACAGATACGCAGTATTTT. Residues: CASSSGTSGIVTDTQYF.

Only a few counts were recorded for this clonotype. The chain links TRBV27 to TRBJ2-3; D may be TRBD1 or TRBD2 (5 bases each). The length of the CDR3 is 14 residues. Germline CDR1 is MNHEY and CDR2 is SMNVEV (reference sequence). Trimming cost V 7 bases and J 2 bases, with 13 bases left between them. The CDR3 nucleotides read TGTGCCAGCAACCCTCAGGGACCCACAGATACGCAGTATTTT. Translating gives CASNPQGPTDTQYF.

V gene TRBV5-1 combines with J gene TRBJ2-1, with TRBD1 identical over 10 bases. Unmatched junction bases numbered 6, after V lost 0 bases and J lost 6 bases. Germline values: CDR1 SGHRS, CDR2 YFSETQ. The CDR3 is 16 amino acids. The CDR3 loop reads CASSLAGTGDFNEQFF. CDR3 DNA: TGCGCCAGCAGCTTGGCAGGGACAGGGGACTTCAATGAGCAGTTCTTC.

The chain uses TRBV2 and TRBJ2-7; D gene unclear. V lost 8 bases, J lost 2 bases, and 10 bases lay in between. CDR1 is SNHLY and CDR2 is FYNNEI in the germline V gene. CDR3 length: 12 amino acids. The CDR3 protein is CASAPMTYEQYF. The CDR3 DNA follows: TGTGCCAGCGCGCCCATGACCTACGAGCAGTACTTC.

There are a few counts of this clonotype. The chain has TRBV7-9 and TRBJ2-1; 8 bases are shared with TRBD1. This CDR3 is built from 15 residues. V trimming: 4 bases; J trimming: 8 bases; junction bases outside the gene matches: 10. Germline loops: CDR1 SEHNR, CDR2 FQNEAQ (reference sequence). CDR3 in DNA: TGTGCCAGCAGCTATTACAGGGGGGAGTGGGATGAGCAGTTCTTC. It is translated as CASSYYRGEWDEQFF.

The chain has TRBV19 and TRBJ2-2; no clear D. Trimming left V 3 bases short and J 0 bases short, with 8 bases between. This CDR3 has 15 amino acids. Germline V gene sequence: CDR1 LNHDA, CDR2 SQIVND (reference sequence). CDR3 in amino acids: CASSIWNSNTGELFF. The CDR3 nucleotides read TGTGCCAGTAGTATTTGGAATTCGAACACCGGGGAGCTGTTTTTT.

The chain combines TRBV5-1 with TRBJ2-2, with a weak D call TRBD2 (6 bases). The CDR3 is 14 residues long. Trimming took 9 bases from V and 4 from J, leaving 16 bases between them. CDR1 and CDR2 from the germline V gene are SGHRS and YFSETQ. CDR3: CATKPGGRTGELFF. In DNA form, the CDR3 reads TGCGCCACCAAACCCGGGGGACGCACCGGGGAGCTGTTTTTT.

This clonotype was counted a few times. The rearrangement links TRBV29-1 to TRBJ2-6, with D unclear. CDR3 length: 13 residues. Germline assignment: CDR1 SQVTM and CDR2 ANQGSEA. V was trimmed by 8 bases and J by 0 bases, leaving 8 bases between them. The CDR3 region has the DNA TGCAGCAGTTCACTCTCTGGGGCCAACGTCCTGACTTTC. It codes for CSSSLSGANVLTF.

This clonotype has more than one count but fewer than ten. J is TRBJ1-3 and V is TRBV30; D call uncertain. The CDR3 loop spans 12 amino acids. CDR1 is GTSNPN, CDR2 SVGIG, per germline (reference sequence). Trimming shortened V by 4 bases and J by 3 bases, and 7 bases separated the two germline ends. CDR3 amino acids: CAWNMGGNTIYF. CDR3 DNA: TGTGCCTGGAACATGGGTGGAAACACCATATATTTT.